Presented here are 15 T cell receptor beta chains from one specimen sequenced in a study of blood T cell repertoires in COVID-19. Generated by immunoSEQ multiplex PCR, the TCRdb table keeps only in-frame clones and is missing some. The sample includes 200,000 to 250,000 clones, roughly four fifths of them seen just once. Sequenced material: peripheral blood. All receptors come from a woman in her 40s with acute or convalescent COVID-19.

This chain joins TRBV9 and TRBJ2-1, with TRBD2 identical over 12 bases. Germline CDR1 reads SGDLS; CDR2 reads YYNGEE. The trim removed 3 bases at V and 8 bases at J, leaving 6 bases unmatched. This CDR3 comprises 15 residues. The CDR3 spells CASSGGLAGPHEQFF. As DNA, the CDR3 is TGTGCCAGCAGCGGGGGACTAGCGGGCCCCCATGAGCAGTTCTTC.

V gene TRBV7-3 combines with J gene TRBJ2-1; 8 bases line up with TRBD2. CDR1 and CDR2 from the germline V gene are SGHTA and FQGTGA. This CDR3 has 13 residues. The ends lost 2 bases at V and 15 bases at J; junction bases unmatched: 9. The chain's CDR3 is CASSLVGTRSLFF. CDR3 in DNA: TGTGCCAGCAGCTTAGTCGGGACTAGGTCTCTGTTCTTC.

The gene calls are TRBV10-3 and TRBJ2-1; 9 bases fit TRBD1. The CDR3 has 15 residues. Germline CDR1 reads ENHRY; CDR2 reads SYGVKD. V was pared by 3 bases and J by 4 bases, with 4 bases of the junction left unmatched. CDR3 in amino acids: CAISERQGDYNEQFF. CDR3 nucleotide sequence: TGTGCCATCAGTGAAAGACAGGGGGATTACAATGAGCAGTTCTTC.

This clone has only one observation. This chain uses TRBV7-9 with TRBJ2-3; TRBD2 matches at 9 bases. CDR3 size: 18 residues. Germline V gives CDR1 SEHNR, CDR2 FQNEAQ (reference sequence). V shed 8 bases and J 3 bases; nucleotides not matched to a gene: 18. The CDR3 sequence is CASSLGASGTYGTDTQYF. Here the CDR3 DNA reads TGTGCCAGCTCGTTGGGGGCTAGCGGGACCTATGGGACAGATACGCAGTATTTT.

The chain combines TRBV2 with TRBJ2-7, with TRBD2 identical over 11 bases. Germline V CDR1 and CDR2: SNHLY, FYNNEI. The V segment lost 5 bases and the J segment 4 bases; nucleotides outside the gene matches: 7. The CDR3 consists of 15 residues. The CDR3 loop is CASSLLAGVGYEQYF. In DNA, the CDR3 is TGTGCCAGCAGTTTACTAGCGGGAGTCGGTTACGAGCAGTACTTC.

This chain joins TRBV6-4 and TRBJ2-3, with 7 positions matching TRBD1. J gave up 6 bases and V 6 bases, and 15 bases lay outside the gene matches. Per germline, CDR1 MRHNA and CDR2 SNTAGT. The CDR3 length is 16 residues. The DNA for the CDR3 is TGTGCCAGCAGAGGTCAATTGATCAGGGGACAGGATACGCAGTATTTT. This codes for CASRGQLIRGQDTQYF.

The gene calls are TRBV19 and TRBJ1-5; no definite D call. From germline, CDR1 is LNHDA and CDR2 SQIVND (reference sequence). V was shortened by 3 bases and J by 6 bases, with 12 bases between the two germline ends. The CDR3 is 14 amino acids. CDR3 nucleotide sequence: TGTGCCAGTAGTATTCTGGTTACGAGTCAGCCCCAGCATTTT. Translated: CASSILVTSQPQHF.

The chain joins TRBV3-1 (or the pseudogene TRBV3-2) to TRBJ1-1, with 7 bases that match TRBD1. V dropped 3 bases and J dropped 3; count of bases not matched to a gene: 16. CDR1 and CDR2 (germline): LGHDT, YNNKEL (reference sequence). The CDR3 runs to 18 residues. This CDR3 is CASSHARQGDLMDTEAFF. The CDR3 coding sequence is TGTGCCAGCAGCCACGCCAGACAGGGAGACTTAATGGACACTGAAGCTTTCTTT.

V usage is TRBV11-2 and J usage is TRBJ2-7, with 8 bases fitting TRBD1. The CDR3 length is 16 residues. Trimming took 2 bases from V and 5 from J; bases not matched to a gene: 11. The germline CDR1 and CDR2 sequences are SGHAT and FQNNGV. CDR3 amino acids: CASSLRPGQGAHEQYF. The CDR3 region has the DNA TGTGCCAGCAGCTTACGACCCGGACAGGGTGCCCACGAGCAGTACTTC.

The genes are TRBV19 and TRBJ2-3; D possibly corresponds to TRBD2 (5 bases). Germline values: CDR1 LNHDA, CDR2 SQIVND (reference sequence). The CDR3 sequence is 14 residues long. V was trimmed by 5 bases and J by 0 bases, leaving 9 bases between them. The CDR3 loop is CASSLGLSTDTQYF. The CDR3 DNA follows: TGTGCCAGTAGTCTTGGACTGAGCACAGATACGCAGTATTTT.

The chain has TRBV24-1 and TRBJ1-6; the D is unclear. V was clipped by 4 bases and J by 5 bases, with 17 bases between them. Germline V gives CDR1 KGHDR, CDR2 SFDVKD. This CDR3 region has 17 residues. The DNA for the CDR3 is TGTGCCACCAGTGACCCCGAGCACCGACGGGATAATTCACCCCTCCACTTT. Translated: CATSDPEHRRDNSPLHF.

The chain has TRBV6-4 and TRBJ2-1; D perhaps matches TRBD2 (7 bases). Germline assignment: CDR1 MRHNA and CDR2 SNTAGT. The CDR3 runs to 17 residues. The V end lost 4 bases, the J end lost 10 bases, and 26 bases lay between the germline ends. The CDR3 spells CASSGRTSGTTRGEQFF. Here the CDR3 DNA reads TGTGCCAGCAGTGGGAGAACGTCCGGGACTACTAGGGGGGAGCAGTTCTTC.

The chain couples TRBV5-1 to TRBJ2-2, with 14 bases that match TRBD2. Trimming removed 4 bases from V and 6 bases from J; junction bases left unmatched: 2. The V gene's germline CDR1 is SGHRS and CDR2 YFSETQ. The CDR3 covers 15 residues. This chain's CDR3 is CASSPGLAGAGELFF. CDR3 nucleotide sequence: TGCGCCAGCAGCCCGGGACTAGCGGGGGCCGGGGAGCTGTTTTTT.

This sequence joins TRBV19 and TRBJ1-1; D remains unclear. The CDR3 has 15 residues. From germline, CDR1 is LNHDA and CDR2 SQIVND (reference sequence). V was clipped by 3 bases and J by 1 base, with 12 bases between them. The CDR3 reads CASSIFGQANTEAFF. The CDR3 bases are TGTGCCAGTAGTATTTTTGGGCAGGCGAACACTGAAGCTTTCTTT.

The CDR3 sequence: CAWDRGRVAEAFF. DNA for the CDR3: TGTGCCTGGGACAGGGGGCGCGTAGCTGAAGCTTTCTTT. The J gene is TRBJ1-1, the V gene TRBV30; 10 positions agree with TRBD1. CDR3 length: 13 residues. Germline V gene lookup returns CDR1 GTSNPN and CDR2 SVGIG (reference sequence). V lost 5 bases and J lost 6; bases outside the gene matches: 6. The whole variable domain, filled in from reference TRBV30 and TRBJ1-1, reads SQTIHQWPATLVQPVGSPLSLECTVEGTSNPNLYWYRQAAGRGLQLLFYSVGIGQISSEVPQNLSASRPQDRQFILSSKKLLLSDSGFYLCAWDRGRVAEAFFGQGTRLTVV.